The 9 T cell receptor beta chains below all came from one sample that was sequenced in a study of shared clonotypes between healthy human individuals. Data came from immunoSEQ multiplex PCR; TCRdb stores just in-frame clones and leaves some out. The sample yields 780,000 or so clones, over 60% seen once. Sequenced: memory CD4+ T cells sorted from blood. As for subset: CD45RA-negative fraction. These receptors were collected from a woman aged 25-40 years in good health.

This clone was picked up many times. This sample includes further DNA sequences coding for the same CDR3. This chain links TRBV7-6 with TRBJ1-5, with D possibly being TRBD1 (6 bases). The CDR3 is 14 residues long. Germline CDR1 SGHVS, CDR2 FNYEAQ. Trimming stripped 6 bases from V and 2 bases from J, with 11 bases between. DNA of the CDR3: TGTGCCAGCAGTCCACAGGGTGGCAATCAGCCCCAGCATTTT. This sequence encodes CASSPQGGNQPQHF.

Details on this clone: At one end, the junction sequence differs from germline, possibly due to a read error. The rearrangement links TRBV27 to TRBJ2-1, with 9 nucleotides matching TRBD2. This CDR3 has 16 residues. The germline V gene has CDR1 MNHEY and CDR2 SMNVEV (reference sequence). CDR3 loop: CANSFRSGTSQNEQFF. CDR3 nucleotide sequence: TGTGCCAACAGTTTCCGTTCCGGGACTAGCCAGAATGAGCAGTTCTTC.

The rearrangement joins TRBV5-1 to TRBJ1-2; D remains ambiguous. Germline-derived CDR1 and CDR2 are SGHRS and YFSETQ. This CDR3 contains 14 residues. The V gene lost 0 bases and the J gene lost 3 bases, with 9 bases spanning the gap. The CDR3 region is CASSLGGSDYGYTF. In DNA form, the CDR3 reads TGCGCCAGCAGCTTGGGAGGGTCCGACTATGGCTACACCTTC.

The CDR3 here is CASSVVGGKTDTQYF. In DNA form, the CDR3 reads TGTGCCAGCAGCGTAGTCGGGGGAAAAACAGATACGCAGTATTTT. The chain has TRBV9 and TRBJ2-3, with D possibly being TRBD2 (6 bases). Trimming took off 0 bases at V and 3 bases at J, with 11 bases between the two ends. Germline loops: CDR1 SGDLS, CDR2 YYNGEE. The CDR3 is 15 amino acids.

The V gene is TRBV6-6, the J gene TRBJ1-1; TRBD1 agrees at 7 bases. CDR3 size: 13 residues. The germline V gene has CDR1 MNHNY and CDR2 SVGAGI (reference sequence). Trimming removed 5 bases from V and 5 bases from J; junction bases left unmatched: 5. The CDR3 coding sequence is TGTGCCAGCAGTCAGACAGGGTTAACTGAAGCTTTCTTT. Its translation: CASSQTGLTEAFF.

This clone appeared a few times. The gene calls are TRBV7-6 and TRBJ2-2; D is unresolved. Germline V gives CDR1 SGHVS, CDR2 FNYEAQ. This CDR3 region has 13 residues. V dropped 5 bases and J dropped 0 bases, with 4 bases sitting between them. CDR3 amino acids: CASSPSNTGELFF. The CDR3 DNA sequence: TGTGCCAGCAGCCCATCGAACACCGGGGAGCTGTTTTTT.

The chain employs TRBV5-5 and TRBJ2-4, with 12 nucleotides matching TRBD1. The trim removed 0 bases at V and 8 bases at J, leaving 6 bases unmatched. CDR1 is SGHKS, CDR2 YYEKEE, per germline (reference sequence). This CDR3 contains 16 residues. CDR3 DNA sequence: TGTGCCAGCAGCTTGGTCGGGACAGGGGGCAGGGACATTCAGTACTTC. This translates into CASSLVGTGGRDIQYF.

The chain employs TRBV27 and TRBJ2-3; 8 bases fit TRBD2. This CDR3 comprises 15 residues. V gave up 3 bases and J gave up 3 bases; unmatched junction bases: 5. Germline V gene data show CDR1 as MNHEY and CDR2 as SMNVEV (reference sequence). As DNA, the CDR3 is TGTGCCAGCAGTTTTAGGCCTAGCGGGACAGATACGCAGTATTTT. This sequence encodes CASSFRPSGTDTQYF.

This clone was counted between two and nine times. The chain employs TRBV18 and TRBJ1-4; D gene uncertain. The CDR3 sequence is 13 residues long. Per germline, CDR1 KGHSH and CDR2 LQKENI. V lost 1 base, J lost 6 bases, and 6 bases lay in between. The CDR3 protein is CASSPREDEKLFF. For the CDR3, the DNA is TGTGCCAGCTCACCACGGGAGGATGAAAAACTGTTTTTT. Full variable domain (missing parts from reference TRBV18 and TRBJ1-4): NAGVMQNPRHLVRRRGQEARLRCSPMKGHSHVYWYRQLPEEGLKFMVYLQKENIIDESGMPKERFSAEFPKEGPSILRIQQVVRGDSAAYFCASSPREDEKLFFGSGTQLSVL.